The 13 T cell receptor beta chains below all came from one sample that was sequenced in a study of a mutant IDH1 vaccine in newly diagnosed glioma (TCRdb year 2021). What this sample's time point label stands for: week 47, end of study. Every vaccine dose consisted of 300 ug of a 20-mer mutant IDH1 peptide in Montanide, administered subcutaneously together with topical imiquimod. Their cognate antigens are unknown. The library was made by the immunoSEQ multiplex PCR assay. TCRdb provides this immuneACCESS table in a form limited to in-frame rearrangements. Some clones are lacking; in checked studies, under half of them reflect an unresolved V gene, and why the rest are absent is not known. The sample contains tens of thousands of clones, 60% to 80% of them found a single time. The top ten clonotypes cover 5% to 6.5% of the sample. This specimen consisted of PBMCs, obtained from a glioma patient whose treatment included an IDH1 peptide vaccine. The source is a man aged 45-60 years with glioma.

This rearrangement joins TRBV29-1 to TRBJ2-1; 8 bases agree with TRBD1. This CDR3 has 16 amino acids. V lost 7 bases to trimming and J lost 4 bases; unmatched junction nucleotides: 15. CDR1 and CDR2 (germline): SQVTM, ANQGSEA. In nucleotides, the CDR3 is TGCAGCGCCTACCCCCCCCGGGACAGGTATTACAATGAGCAGTTCTTC. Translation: CSAYPPRDRYYNEQFF.

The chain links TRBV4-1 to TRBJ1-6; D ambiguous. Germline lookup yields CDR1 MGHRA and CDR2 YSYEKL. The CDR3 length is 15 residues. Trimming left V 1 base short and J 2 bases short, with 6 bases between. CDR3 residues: CASSQVTTYNSPLHF. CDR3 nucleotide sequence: TGCGCCAGCAGCCAAGTGACCACCTATAATTCACCCCTCCACTTT.

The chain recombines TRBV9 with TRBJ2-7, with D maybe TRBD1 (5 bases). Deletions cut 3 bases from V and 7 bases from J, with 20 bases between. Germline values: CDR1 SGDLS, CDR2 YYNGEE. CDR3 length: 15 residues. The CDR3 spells CASSEVSTDLREQYF. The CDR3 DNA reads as TGTGCCAGCAGCGAGGTCTCGACAGACTTAAGAGAGCAGTACTTC.

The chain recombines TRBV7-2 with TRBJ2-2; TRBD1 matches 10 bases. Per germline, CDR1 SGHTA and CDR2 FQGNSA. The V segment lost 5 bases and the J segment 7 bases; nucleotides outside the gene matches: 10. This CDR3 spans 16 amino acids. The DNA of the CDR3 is TGTGCCAGCAGCCCCGGGACAGGGGCGAGGGTCGGGGAGCTGTTTTTT. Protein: CASSPGTGARVGELFF.

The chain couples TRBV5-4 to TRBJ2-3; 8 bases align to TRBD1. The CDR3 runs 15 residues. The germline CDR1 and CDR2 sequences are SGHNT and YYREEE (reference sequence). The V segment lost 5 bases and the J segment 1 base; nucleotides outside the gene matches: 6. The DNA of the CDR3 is TGTGCCAGCAGTTTGCCGGGACAGGGCACAGATACGCAGTATTTT. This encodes CASSLPGQGTDTQYF.

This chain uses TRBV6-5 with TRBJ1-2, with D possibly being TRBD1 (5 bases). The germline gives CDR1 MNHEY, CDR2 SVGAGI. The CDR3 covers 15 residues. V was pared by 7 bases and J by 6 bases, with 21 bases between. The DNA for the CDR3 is TGTGCCAGCACCCTCACCCCGACAGCGGGGCATGGCTACACCTTC. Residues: CASTLTPTAGHGYTF.

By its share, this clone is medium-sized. This CDR3 reads CASSLDTTHNEQFF. The CDR3 bases are TGTGCCAGCAGCCTGGACACGACCCACAATGAGCAGTTCTTC. The chain employs TRBV2 and TRBJ2-1; possibly TRBD1 for D (5 bases). The CDR3 runs to 14 residues. Germline CDR1 SNHLY, CDR2 FYNNEI. Trimming shortened V by 6 bases and J by 5 bases, and 14 bases separated the two germline ends.

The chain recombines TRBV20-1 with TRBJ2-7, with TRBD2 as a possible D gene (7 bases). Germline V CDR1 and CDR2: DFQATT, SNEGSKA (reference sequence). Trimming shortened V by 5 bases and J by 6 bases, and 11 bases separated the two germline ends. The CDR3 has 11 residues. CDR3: CSAPRGGEQYF. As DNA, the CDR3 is TGCAGTGCTCCTAGGGGGGGCGAGCAGTACTTC.

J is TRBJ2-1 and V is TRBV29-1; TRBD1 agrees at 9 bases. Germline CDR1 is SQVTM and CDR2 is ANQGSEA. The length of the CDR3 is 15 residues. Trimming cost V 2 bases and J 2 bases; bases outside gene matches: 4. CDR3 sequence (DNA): TGCAGCGTTGAATTCCGGGACAGGGCCTACAATGAGCAGTTCTTC. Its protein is CSVEFRDRAYNEQFF.

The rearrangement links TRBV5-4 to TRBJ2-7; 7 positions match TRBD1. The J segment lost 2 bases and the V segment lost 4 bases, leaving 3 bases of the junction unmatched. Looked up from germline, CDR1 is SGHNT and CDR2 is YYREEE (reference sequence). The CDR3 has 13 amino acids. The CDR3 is CASSRTGPYEQYF. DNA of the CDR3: TGTGCCAGCAGCCGGACAGGACCCTACGAGCAGTACTTC.

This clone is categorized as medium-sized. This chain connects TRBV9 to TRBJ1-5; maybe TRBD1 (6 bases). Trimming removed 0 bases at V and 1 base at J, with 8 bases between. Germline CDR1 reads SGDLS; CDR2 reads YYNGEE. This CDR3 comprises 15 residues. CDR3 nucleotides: TGTGCCAGCAGCGTAGGGGGGCGGAGCAATCAGCCCCAGCATTTT. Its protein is CASSVGGRSNQPQHF. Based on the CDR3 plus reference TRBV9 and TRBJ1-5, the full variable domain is DSGVTQTPKHLITATGQRVTLRCSPRSGDLSVYWYQQSLDQGLQFLIQYYNGEERAKGNILERFSAQQFPDLHSELNLSSLELGDSALYFCASSVGGRSNQPQHFGDGTRLSIL.

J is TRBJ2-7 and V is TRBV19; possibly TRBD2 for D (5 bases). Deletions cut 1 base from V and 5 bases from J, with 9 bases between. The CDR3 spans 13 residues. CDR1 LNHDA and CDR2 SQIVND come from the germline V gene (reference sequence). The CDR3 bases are TGTGCCAGTAGTATAGTAACCGGGAACGAGCAGTACTTC. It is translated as CASSIVTGNEQYF.

In DNA, the CDR3 is TGTGCCAGCAGTAGCGGTGCTTGGGGCTACACCTTC. Amino acid sequence: CASSSGAWGYTF. This chain uses TRBV6-5 with TRBJ1-2; D not certain. The V gene lost 5 bases and the J gene lost 8 bases, with 12 bases spanning the gap. The CDR3 has 12 amino acids. Germline V gene data show CDR1 as MNHEY and CDR2 as SVGAGI.